Following are 32 T cell receptor beta chains from one sample sequenced in a study of blood T cell repertoires in COVID-19. Profiling relied on immunoSEQ multiplex PCR, and the TCRdb table lists in-frame clones only, not all of them. The table shows about 200,000 clones, with around 86% occurring only once. The sequenced sample was peripheral blood. The receptors were sampled from a man aged 60-69 years with acute or convalescent COVID-19.

The V gene is TRBV4-3, the J gene TRBJ2-2, with 8 bases identical to TRBD2. Germline values: CDR1 LGHNA, CDR2 YSLEER. The V segment lost 1 base and the J segment 0 bases; nucleotides outside the gene matches: 4. CDR3 length equals 17 residues. The CDR3, as DNA: TGCGCCAGCAGCCAAGTCTGGCGGGGGGCGAACACCGGGGAGCTGTTTTTT. Amino acids: CASSQVWRGANTGELFF.

The rearrangement links TRBV9 to TRBJ2-3; tentative D call: TRBD2 (5 bases). The CDR3 length is 16 residues. In germline, CDR1 is SGDLS, CDR2 YYNGEE. V lost 4 bases to trimming and J lost 0 bases, with 15 bases between them. The CDR3 here is CASSSPSGPSTDTQYF. As DNA, the CDR3 is TGTGCCAGCAGCTCCCCGAGCGGCCCTAGCACAGATACGCAGTATTTT.

This CDR3 is CATSDWGFGGTSGETQYF. The CDR3 DNA is TGTGCCACCAGTGATTGGGGTTTTGGGGGGACCAGTGGGGAGACCCAGTACTTC. This chain joins TRBV24-1 and TRBJ2-5, with D maybe TRBD2 (6 bases). Deletions cut 2 bases from V and 5 bases from J, with 23 bases between. The CDR3 runs 18 residues. CDR1 is KGHDR and CDR2 is SFDVKD in the germline V gene.

V is TRBV28 and J is TRBJ2-7, with 9 bases identical to TRBD2. The CDR3 loop spans 14 amino acids. J lost 3 bases, V lost 6 bases, and 6 bases had no gene match. Germline CDR1 MDHEN, CDR2 SYDVKM. The CDR3: CASSSGGPIYEQYF. CDR3 DNA: TGTGCCAGCAGCAGCGGGGGGCCGATCTACGAGCAGTACTTC. Combining the CDR3 with reference TRBV28 and TRBJ2-7 gives the whole variable domain DVKVTQSSRYLVKRTGEKVFLECVQDMDHENMFWYRQDPGLGLRLIYFSYDVKMKEKGDIPEGYSVSREKKERFSLILESASTNQTSMYLCASSSGGPIYEQYFGPGTRLTVT.

The chain couples TRBV6-5 to TRBJ2-7, with D perhaps matching TRBD1 (6 bases). V lost 4 bases to trimming and J lost 5 bases, with 12 bases between them. CDR3 length equals 13 residues. From germline, CDR1 is MNHEY and CDR2 SVGAGI. The CDR3 nucleotides are TGTGCCAGCAGTTCTACAGGGTCCCACGAGCAGTACTTC. It translates to CASSSTGSHEQYF.

J is TRBJ2-1 and V is TRBV5-1; 10 nucleotides match TRBD2. Trimming cost V 3 bases and J 8 bases; bases outside gene matches: 11. Germline loops: CDR1 SGHRS, CDR2 YFSETQ. The CDR3 covers 16 residues. The CDR3 region is CASSSEIAGGGDEQFF. The CDR3 coding sequence is TGCGCCAGCAGCTCGGAAATAGCGGGGGGAGGAGATGAGCAGTTCTTC.

This clone has only one observation. The chain couples TRBV18 to TRBJ2-1, with TRBD2 identical over 13 bases. The germline gives CDR1 KGHSH, CDR2 LQKENI. The CDR3 totals 19 residues. V gave up 3 bases and J gave up 11 bases; unmatched junction bases: 19. The CDR3 reads CASSPTSGGASGTVGKQFF. The CDR3 DNA reads as TGTGCCAGCTCACCTACTAGCGGGGGGGCCTCTGGTACGGTAGGTAAGCAGTTCTTC.

This rearrangement joins TRBV6-5 to TRBJ2-7; 7 positions match TRBD1. This CDR3 comprises 14 residues. After removal of 6 bases from V and 0 bases from J, the junction contained 5 bases not matched to a gene. CDR1 and CDR2 from the germline V gene are MNHEY and SVGAGI. DNA for the CDR3: TGTGCCAGCAGATCGACAGGGCACTCCTACGAGCAGTACTTC. Translating gives CASRSTGHSYEQYF.

For the CDR3, the DNA is TGTGCCAGCAGCCCAGGGGGGACTAGCGATAGTACGCAGTATTTT. Its translation: CASSPGGTSDSTQYF. V gene TRBV11-2 combines with J gene TRBJ2-3; 10 nucleotides line up with TRBD2. The CDR3 loop spans 15 amino acids. Germline V gene data show CDR1 as SGHAT and CDR2 as FQNNGV. Trimming cost V 5 bases and J 8 bases; bases outside gene matches: 10.

The rearrangement uses TRBV18 and TRBJ2-7; 7 nucleotides agree with TRBD1. V lost 5 bases to trimming and J lost 3 bases; unmatched junction nucleotides: 10. The CDR3 contains 15 residues. Germline V CDR1 and CDR2: KGHSH, LQKENI. The CDR3 DNA follows: TGTGCCAGCTCATCAGGTCCGGGACAGTACTACGAGCAGTACTTC. Amino acids: CASSSGPGQYYEQYF.

CDR3 sequence reads: CASSSQPGQTSGEQYF. The CDR3 coding sequence is TGTGCCAGCAGTTCCCAGCCCGGACAGACTTCGGGGGAGCAGTACTTC. The rearrangement joins TRBV6-2 or TRBV6-3 to TRBJ2-7, with D perhaps matching TRBD1 (6 bases). CDR3 size: 16 residues. V gave up 4 bases and J gave up 7 bases, with 23 bases separating them. Germline V lookup: CDR1 MNHEY, CDR2 SVGEGT.

The CDR3 nucleotides are TGTGCCATCAAGGGGGACGGGAACACTGAAGCTTTCTTT. Residues: CAIKGDGNTEAFF. The genes are TRBV10-3 and TRBJ1-1; the D gene is possibly TRBD1 (6 bases). This CDR3 comprises 13 residues. Per germline, CDR1 ENHRY and CDR2 SYGVKD. The V end lost 7 bases, the J end lost 1 base, and 10 bases lay between the germline ends.

The chain employs TRBV9 and TRBJ1-5; no clear D. Trimming pared 0 bases from V and 3 bases from J, leaving 19 bases between. The germline V gene has CDR1 SGDLS and CDR2 YYNGEE. CDR3 length equals 18 residues. The CDR3 bases are TGTGCCAGCAGCGTAGTGCCCGAGATTAGGGAGGACAATCAGCCCCAGCATTTT. This encodes CASSVVPEIREDNQPQHF. The full variable domain, rest sourced from reference TRBV9 and TRBJ1-5, is DSGVTQTPKHLITATGQRVTLRCSPRSGDLSVYWYQQSLDQGLQFLIQYYNGEERAKGNILERFSAQQFPDLHSELNLSSLELGDSALYFCASSVVPEIREDNQPQHFGDGTRLSIL.

The chain has TRBV7-2 and TRBJ1-1; maybe TRBD1 (6 bases). The CDR3 spans 14 residues. V was clipped by 5 bases and J by 11 bases, with 21 bases between them. The germline gives CDR1 SGHTA, CDR2 FQGNSA. CDR3 loop: CASSPTPEGGRAFF. The DNA of the CDR3 is TGTGCCAGCAGCCCCACCCCCGAGGGGGGGAGGGCTTTCTTT.

This clone was counted between two and nine times. The chain employs TRBV5-1 and TRBJ2-5, with a possible D match to TRBD1 (5 bases). V was trimmed by 0 bases and J by 1 base, leaving 7 bases between them. Germline V gene lookup returns CDR1 SGHRS and CDR2 YFSETQ. The length of the CDR3 is 14 residues. The CDR3 sequence: CASSLAGSQETQYF. CDR3 DNA: TGCGCCAGCAGCTTGGCAGGGTCCCAAGAGACCCAGTACTTC.

This chain links TRBV15 with TRBJ1-4, with 7 bases matching TRBD1. V trimming: 0 bases; J trimming: 8 bases; junction bases outside the gene matches: 3. The CDR3 consists of 14 residues. Germline loops: CDR1 LNHNV, CDR2 YYDKDF (reference sequence). The CDR3 DNA reads TGTGCCACCAGCAGAGACCGGACAGGCGAAAAACTGTTTTTT. Translated, it gives CATSRDRTGEKLFF.

This chain uses TRBV3-1 (or the pseudogene TRBV3-2) with TRBJ2-5; TRBD2 agrees at 9 bases. This CDR3 has 14 amino acids. CDR1 is LGHDT and CDR2 is YNNKEL in the germline V gene (reference sequence). With 5 bases clipped from V and 5 bases from J, the junction kept 6 bases outside the gene matches. The CDR3 sequence is CASSWDSGGETQYF. The CDR3 nucleotides are TGTGCCAGCAGCTGGGACAGCGGGGGGGAGACCCAGTACTTC.

This clone was seen only once. The chain combines TRBV19 with TRBJ2-4; tentative D call: TRBD1 (5 bases). Germline CDR1 and CDR2: LNHDA and SQIVND (reference sequence). The CDR3 has 15 residues. Trimming removed 6 bases from V and 9 bases from J, with 21 bases in between. The CDR3 DNA is TGTGCCAGTAGGGACCCTCCGGACCATACAGGCATTCAGTACTTC. Its translation is CASRDPPDHTGIQYF.

This chain connects TRBV6-4 to TRBJ2-3; the match to TRBD1 covers 9 bases. The trim removed 7 bases at V and 3 bases at J, leaving 11 bases unmatched. Germline V gives CDR1 MRHNA, CDR2 SNTAGT. The CDR3 loop spans 16 amino acids. For the CDR3, the DNA is TGTGCCAGCACCGACGGAGGACAGGGGATAACAGATACGCAGTATTTT. As protein: CASTDGGQGITDTQYF.

This clone appeared a few times. The chain is built from TRBV2 and TRBJ1-5, with 9 bases aligning to TRBD1. Germline assignment: CDR1 SNHLY and CDR2 FYNNEI. The CDR3 has 16 residues. With 1 base clipped from V and 6 bases from J, the junction kept 7 bases outside the gene matches. CDR3: CASSEERTGVGQPQHF. The CDR3 nucleotides read TGTGCCAGCAGTGAAGAGCGGACAGGGGTAGGTCAGCCCCAGCATTTT.

Comments on this clone: The junction does not match germline at one end; this may be a read error. The chain carries TRBV3-1 (or the pseudogene TRBV3-2) and TRBJ1-3; no reliable D call. CDR1 is LGHDT, CDR2 YNNKEL, per germline (reference sequence). The CDR3 consists of 14 residues. CDR3 nucleotides: TGTGCCAGCAGCCAAGCCGTGGGAGGCGCCGCTAGGCATTTT. Amino acids: CASSQAVGGAARHF.

This clone occurred once. The chain is built from TRBV7-3 and TRBJ2-2; TRBD2 aligns across 7 bases. The CDR3 totals 18 residues. Germline V CDR1 and CDR2: SGHTA, FQGTGA. J lost 6 bases, V lost 5 bases, and 18 bases had no gene match. The CDR3 DNA is TGTGCCAGCAGCCCCCGCCTGGGAGGGGTCGGAAACTCCGGGGAGCTGTTTTTT. Its protein product is CASSPRLGGVGNSGELFF.

The chain's CDR3 is CASSYRQGASPPDNEQFF. The DNA for the CDR3 is TGTGCCAGCAGCTATCGACAGGGGGCCTCCCCCCCAGACAATGAGCAGTTCTTC. The chain links TRBV7-9 to TRBJ2-1; 10 bases align to TRBD1. The germline CDR1 and CDR2 sequences are SEHNR and FQNEAQ (reference sequence). Trimming at V came to 4 bases and at J to 5 bases, leaving 14 bases not matched to a gene. The CDR3 length is 18 residues.

The genes are TRBV27 and TRBJ2-5; 8 bases line up with TRBD1. After removal of 1 base from V and 1 base from J, the junction contained 2 bases not matched to a gene. Germline-derived CDR1 and CDR2 are MNHEY and SMNVEV (reference sequence). CDR3 length: 15 residues. As DNA, the CDR3 is TGTGCCAGCAGTTTATTAGGGACAGGCCAAGAGACCCAGTACTTC. Residues: CASSLLGTGQETQYF.

The chain links TRBV27 to TRBJ2-5; D is perhaps TRBD1 (6 bases). Germline CDR1 reads MNHEY; CDR2 reads SMNVEV (reference sequence). The CDR3 is made up of 14 amino acids. Deletions cut 4 bases from V and 4 bases from J, with 13 bases between. CDR3 in DNA: TGTGCCAGCAGTTCCCCGACCAGGGGAGAGACCCAGTACTTC. It is translated as CASSSPTRGETQYF.

The chain recombines TRBV14 with TRBJ1-2; maybe TRBD1 (6 bases). The CDR3 is 15 amino acids. Germline CDR1 SGHDN, CDR2 FVKESK. Trimming took off 2 bases at V and 8 bases at J, with 18 bases between the two ends. CDR3 sequence (DNA): TGTGCCAGCAGCCAACAACAGGGAGAGGTTGACGGCTACACCTTC. This sequence encodes CASSQQQGEVDGYTF.

The V gene is TRBV5-4, the J gene TRBJ1-4; tentatively, D is TRBD1 (5 bases). Germline values: CDR1 SGHNT, CDR2 YYREEE (reference sequence). This CDR3 has 17 residues. Trimming left V 0 bases short and J 2 bases short, with 14 bases between. CDR3: CASSLAGRADTNEKLFF. CDR3 nucleotide sequence: TGTGCCAGCAGCTTGGCGGGCAGGGCGGACACTAATGAAAAACTGTTTTTT. The variable domain in full, completed from reference TRBV5-4 and TRBJ1-4, reads ETGVTQSPTHLIKTRGQQVTLRCSSQSGHNTVSWYQQALGQGPQFIFQYYREEENGRGNFPPRFSGLQFPNYSSELNVNALELDDSALYLCASSLAGRADTNEKLFFGSGTQLSVL.

This clone came up once. This chain joins TRBV5-1 and TRBJ1-2, with 8 bases aligning to TRBD1. This CDR3 region has 20 residues. Germline CDR1 reads SGHRS; CDR2 reads YFSETQ. J gave up 0 bases and V 0 bases, and 16 bases lay outside the gene matches. The CDR3 sequence: CASSLARGQEPHGANYGYTF. The CDR3 DNA sequence: TGCGCCAGCAGCTTGGCTCGGGGACAGGAACCGCATGGGGCTAACTATGGCTACACCTTC.

This clone is a singleton in its sample. The chain has TRBV19 and TRBJ2-1; TRBD2 aligns across 10 bases. V trimming: 7 bases; J trimming: 0 bases; junction bases outside the gene matches: 6. CDR3 length: 16 amino acids. Germline values: CDR1 LNHDA, CDR2 SQIVND (reference sequence). The CDR3 loop reads CASIGLAGASYNEQFF. The CDR3 coding sequence is TGTGCCAGTATAGGGCTAGCGGGAGCCTCCTACAATGAGCAGTTCTTC.

This clone has a single count. The chain joins TRBV7-8 to TRBJ2-3, with TRBD2 matching 11 bases. Germline values: CDR1 SGHVS, CDR2 FQNEAQ. The trim removed 2 bases at V and 0 bases at J, leaving 4 bases unmatched. The CDR3 sequence is 17 residues long. CDR3 in amino acids: CASSLSSGGPSTDTQYF. CDR3 nucleotide sequence: TGTGCCAGCAGCTTATCTAGCGGGGGGCCTAGCACAGATACGCAGTATTTT.

The chain couples TRBV7-9 to TRBJ1-5; D gene unclear. With 1 base removed from V and 6 bases from J, the gap between germline ends came to 16 bases. Germline V gene lookup returns CDR1 SEHNR and CDR2 FQNEAQ (reference sequence). This CDR3 has 16 amino acids. CDR3 amino acids: CASSLGSLGRGQPQHF. The CDR3 region has the DNA TGTGCCAGCAGCTTAGGATCGTTAGGACGGGGTCAGCCCCAGCATTTT.

The chain combines TRBV6-1 with TRBJ2-2; the match to TRBD1 covers 7 bases. Germline assignment: CDR1 MNHNS and CDR2 SASEGT. V lost 1 base and J lost 0; bases outside the gene matches: 2. The CDR3 totals 16 residues. The CDR3 loop is CASSEVDRANTGELFF. DNA for the CDR3: TGTGCCAGCAGTGAAGTAGACAGGGCGAACACCGGGGAGCTGTTTTTT.